This T cell receptor (beta chain) was sequenced for a study of human T cells and chemical hapten exposure. Study-level information: Across its roughly 22 weeks, the study gave patients weekly diphenylcyclopropenone doses to the scalp. Variation in per-sample TCR yields came mainly from small pooled library volume differences.

Germline CDR1 is LGHDT and CDR2 is YNNKEL (reference sequence). V was trimmed by 1 base and J by 7 bases, leaving 11 bases between them. This CDR3 contains 14 residues. Concerning this clonotype itself: Its target is unknown.

Study-level findings and limits: The donors suffered from alopecia, so their immune response may not match that of healthy people.

Time point meaning: pre-sensitization, week 0. Treatment: therapeutic diphenylcyclopropenone sensitization with weekly scalp DPC. The starting material, unfractionated whole blood, was used for total RNA extraction. In TCRdb, the RACE reads were re-called with MiXCR into one record per CDR3 protein. In the table there are over 70,000 distinct CDR3 sequences, around 13% of which are singletons. The chain has TRBV3-1 and TRBJ1-5; unclear D gene. Material: whole blood, obtained in connection with sensitization to the hapten diphenylcyclopropenone (DPC). The clonotype comes from a woman between 45 and 65 years old with alopecia areata. Some clones in this sample may be carry-over from other donors' samples. This CDR3 is CASSQGRGGQPQHF. The CDR3 DNA is TGTGCCAGCAGCCAAGGCCGGGGAGGACAGCCCCAGCATTTT.